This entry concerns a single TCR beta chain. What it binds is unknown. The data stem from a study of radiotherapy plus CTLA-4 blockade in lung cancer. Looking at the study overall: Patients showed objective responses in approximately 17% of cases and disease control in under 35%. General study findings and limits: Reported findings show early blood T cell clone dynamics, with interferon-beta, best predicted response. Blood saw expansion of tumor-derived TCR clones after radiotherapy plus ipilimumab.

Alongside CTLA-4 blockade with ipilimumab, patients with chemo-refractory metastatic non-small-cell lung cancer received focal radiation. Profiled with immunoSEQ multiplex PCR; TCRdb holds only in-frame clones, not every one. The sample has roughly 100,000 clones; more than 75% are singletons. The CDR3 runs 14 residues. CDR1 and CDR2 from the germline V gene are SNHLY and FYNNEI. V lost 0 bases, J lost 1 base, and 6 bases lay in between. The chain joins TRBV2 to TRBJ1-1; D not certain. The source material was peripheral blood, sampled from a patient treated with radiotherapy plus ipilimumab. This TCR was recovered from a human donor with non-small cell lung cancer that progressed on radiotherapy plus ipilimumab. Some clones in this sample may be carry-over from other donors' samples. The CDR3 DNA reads TGTGCCAGCAGTGAAGCGGGCCGGAACACTGAAGCTTTCTTT. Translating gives CASSEAGRNTEAFF.